This TCR beta chain originates from a study of T cell changes during pregnancy in multiple sclerosis. Assay: immunoSEQ multiplex PCR; the TCRdb copy retains only in-frame clones and omits some. The sample records around 30,000 clones, more than 85% being singletons. The receptor was derived from a female donor with multiple sclerosis, enrolled in a pregnancy study. The sequencing here drew on CD4+ T cells from peripheral blood mononuclear cells, taken after pregnancy.

Here the CDR3 reads CASSPRQSYEQYF. The CDR3 region has the DNA TGTGCCAGCTCACCAAGACAGAGCTACGAGCAGTACTTC. The chain has TRBV18 and TRBJ2-7; D perhaps matches TRBD1 (5 bases). The CDR3 consists of 13 residues. The germline V and J ends were trimmed by 2 bases and 3 bases, with 8 bases remaining between them. Germline values: CDR1 KGHSH, CDR2 LQKENI.